This T cell receptor beta chain was captured in a study of shared clonotypes between healthy human individuals. Study observations and caveats: At large depth, rarefaction still showed sorted-subset sequencing to be incomplete.

Deep-level running was used for the assay. Several immunoSEQ plates received, in even portions, the genomic DNA of each subset. TCRdb's table, derived via immunoSEQ multiplex PCR, lists solely in-frame clones and lacks some. The sample consists of fewer than 1 million clones, just over 95% of them appearing once. Trimming took 4 bases from V and 0 from J, leaving 22 bases between them. This CDR3 has 18 amino acids. Germline CDR1 SQVTM, CDR2 ANQGSEA. CD45RO-negative, CCR7-positively selected cells formed the naive CD8 fraction, excluding terminally differentiated effector memory CD45RA+ cells. As for this clone: Its antigen is unknown.

This receptor was identified in a man younger than 40 in good health. The chain carries TRBV29-1 and TRBJ2-4, with D hard to call. Input material: naive CD8+ T cells sorted from blood. CDR3 DNA sequence: TGCAGCGTTGGCCCCCCAACAGAGCACCGAGTAGCCAAAAACATTCAGTACTTC. Amino acid sequence: CSVGPPTEHRVAKNIQYF.